This entry lists 32 T cell receptor beta chains sequenced from one sample in a study of T cells in women clearing cervical HPV infection. The table came from immunoSEQ multiplex PCR; TCRdb's copy has only in-frame clones and leaves some out. Seen in this sample are 30,000 to 40,000 clones; the ten most common clones hold roughly 7.2%. The sequenced sample was blood buffy coat. Source of these receptors: a woman aged 18-69 years with a cervical HPV16 infection that either progressed to CIN3+ or cleared (not recorded which).

A word on this clone: The read halts 3 residues ahead of the CDR3 end, with the missing end drawn from the germline J gene. The V and J genes are TRBV30 and TRBJ1-1; a possible D gene is TRBD1 (6 bases). V lost 0 bases and J 5 bases, leaving 16 bases between the germline ends. This CDR3 is built from 15 residues. Germline-derived CDR1 and CDR2 are GTSNPN and SVGIG (reference sequence). This chain's CDR3 is CAWSVLQGRRTEAFF. Incomplete CDR3 DNA: TGTGCCTGGAGTGTACTTCAGGGGAGGAGGACTGAA.

Worth noting for this clone: Read coverage stops 3 residues before the CDR3 terminus; the germline J gene supplies the remainder. The chain recombines TRBV20-1 with TRBJ1-6; 7 bases align to TRBD1. Germline trimming cut 0 bases from V and 6 bases from J; bases unmatched to any gene: 5. The CDR3 is made up of 15 amino acids. Germline assignment: CDR1 DFQATT and CDR2 SNEGSKA (reference sequence). This CDR3 reads CSARDKGQANSPLHF. The CDR3 DNA, read in part, is TGCAGTGCTAGAGATAAAGGACAGGCTAATTCACCC.

A remark on this clone: The read gets to within 3 residues of the CDR3 end, and the germline J gene fills in the rest. J is TRBJ2-7 and V is TRBV11-3, with D perhaps being TRBD1 or TRBD2 (5 bases each). V lost 1 base and J lost 5, with 12 bases in between. Germline loops: CDR1 SGHNT, CDR2 YENEEA. CDR3 size: 14 residues. The sequenced CDR3 bases are TGTGCCAGCAGCTTAGGGCCACAGGAGGACGAG. Its protein product is CASSLGPQEDE. The full CDR3 protein reads CASSLGPQEDEQYF.

Turning to this clone: The read terminates 3 residues before the CDR3 end, so the remaining end is supplied by the germline J gene. The chain links TRBV19 to TRBJ1-1, with TRBD1 matching 7 bases. V gave up 5 bases and J gave up 4 bases; unmatched junction bases: 7. The CDR3 runs 14 residues. Germline CDR1 is LNHDA and CDR2 is SQIVND (reference sequence). The CDR3 is CASSGQGGITEAFF. Partial CDR3 DNA: TGTGCCAGTAGTGGGCAGGGGGGTATCACTGAA.

This chain's CDR3 is CASRKVSSYNEQFF. CDR3 bases read: TGTGCCAGCAGGAAAGTCAGCTCCTACAATGAG. V usage is TRBV6-2 or TRBV6-3 and J usage is TRBJ2-1; no clear D gene. The CDR3 goes on 3 residues after the read ends, and that part is filled in from the germline J gene. V lost 6 bases and J 0 bases, leaving 9 bases between the germline ends. The CDR3 is 14 amino acids. CDR1 MNHEY and CDR2 SVGEGT come from the germline V gene.

With regard to this clone: With the read ending 3 residues before the CDR3 end, the germline J gene is used to fill in that end. This chain connects TRBV5-1 to TRBJ2-7, with 7 bases aligning to TRBD2. The CDR3 is 14 amino acids. V gave up 6 bases and J gave up 0 bases; unmatched junction bases: 6. Germline-derived CDR1 and CDR2 are SGHRS and YFSETQ. The CDR3 here is CASILGGSSYEQYF. The DNA read from the CDR3 is TGCGCCAGCATCCTCGGGGGGAGCTCCTACGAG.

Remarks on this clone: The sequenced fragment ends 3 residues before the CDR3 boundary, so the rest is inferred from the germline J gene. This chain joins TRBV7-9 and TRBJ2-7, with a tentative D call TRBD1 (6 bases). The V end lost 6 bases, the J end lost 6 bases, and 9 bases lay between the germline ends. The germline CDR1 and CDR2 sequences are SEHNR and FQNEAQ (reference sequence). The CDR3 sequence is 11 residues long. CDR3 DNA (partial): TGTGCCAGCAGGGACAGCGGCGAG. This translates into CASRDSGE. The whole CDR3 protein reads CASRDSGEQYF.

According to its frequency, this clone is medium-sized (0.01 to 0.1%). The CDR3 end falls 3 residues outside the read, so it is completed with the germline J gene. V usage is TRBV20-1 and J usage is TRBJ2-3; 10 bases are a match to TRBD2. This CDR3 is 16 amino acids long. Germline CDR1 and CDR2: DFQATT and SNEGSKA (reference sequence). CDR3 sequence reads: CSARDLLAGASGAQYF. The sequenced part of the CDR3 DNA is TGCAGTGCTAGAGACCTCCTAGCGGGGGCCTCCGGAGCG.

With respect to this clone: The read gets to within 3 residues of the CDR3 end, and the germline J gene fills in the rest. The chain joins TRBV20-1 to TRBJ2-2, with 7 nucleotides matching TRBD1. In germline, CDR1 is DFQATT, CDR2 SNEGSKA (reference sequence). The CDR3 has 15 residues. The CDR3 bases that were read are TGCAGTGCTAGAACCTCCGGGACAGACTCTTCACCG. This codes for CSARTSGTDSSP. The CDR3 in full is CSARTSGTDSSPLFF.

A word on this clone: The read ends 3 residues before the CDR3 terminus; that terminus is restored from the germline J gene. This chain uses TRBV30 with TRBJ2-3; the D gene is possibly TRBD2 (6 bases). CDR3 length equals 13 residues. Germline V gene data show CDR1 as GTSNPN and CDR2 as SVGIG (reference sequence). The germline V and J ends were trimmed by 5 bases and 2 bases, with 11 bases remaining between them. The CDR3 spells CAWSRGNTDTQYF. The sequenced part of the CDR3 DNA is TGTGCCTGGTCCCGGGGGAACACAGATACG.

Concerning this clone: The read ends 3 residues early relative to the CDR3; the germline J gene fills the gap. This chain links TRBV19 with TRBJ2-3; 13 bases match TRBD2. Germline assignment: CDR1 LNHDA and CDR2 SQIVND (reference sequence). This CDR3 has 16 amino acids. Trimming cost V 4 bases and J 3 bases; bases outside gene matches: 4. CDR3 sequence reads: CASSRLAGGVTDTQYF. The sequenced CDR3 bases are TGTGCCAGTAGTAGACTAGCGGGGGGCGTGACAGATACG.

The CDR3 sequence: CASSPKGGETQYF. The part of the CDR3 DNA that was read is TGTGCCAGCTCACCAAAAGGGGGAGAGACG. V usage is TRBV18 and J usage is TRBJ2-3; a weak D match, TRBD1 (6 bases). The sequence runs out 3 residues before the end of the CDR3; the remainder is reconstructed from the germline J gene. This CDR3 has 13 amino acids. Germline CDR1 and CDR2: KGHSH and LQKENI.

About this clone: Coverage ceases 3 residues before the CDR3 finishes, and the germline J gene fills in the end. This chain joins TRBV10-3 and TRBJ1-1; D may be TRBD1 (6 bases). The CDR3 sequence is 17 residues long. Germline CDR1 reads ENHRY; CDR2 reads SYGVKD. The V end lost 0 bases, the J end lost 5 bases, and 19 bases lay between the germline ends. The CDR3 sequence: CAISESNPTGLRTEAFF. The covered CDR3 bases are TGTGCCATCAGTGAGTCGAACCCCACAGGGTTAAGGACTGAA.

For this clone: Read data end 3 residues before the CDR3 end; the end is taken from the germline J gene. The chain couples TRBV20-1 to TRBJ1-1; no firm D call. Germline CDR1 reads DFQATT; CDR2 reads SNEGSKA (reference sequence). The CDR3 runs 12 residues. CDR3 DNA, as far as it was read: TGCAGTGCTAGAGACGGGCCGGGGGAA. It is translated as CSARDGPGE. The whole CDR3 reads CSARDGPGEAFF.

Concerning this clone: The CDR3 end is not reached by the read, which stops 3 residues before it; the germline J gene fills it in. The chain carries TRBV19 and TRBJ1-2; 12 bases map to TRBD1. The junction had 7 bases not matched to a gene; V was cut back by 4 bases and J by 7 bases. This CDR3 region has 15 residues. The germline V gene has CDR1 LNHDA and CDR2 SQIVND (reference sequence). The CDR3 spells CASSTRDRGLGGYTF. The DNA read from the CDR3 is TGTGCCAGTAGTACGCGGGACAGGGGGCTTGGTGGC.

About this clone itself: The sequence runs out 3 residues before the end of the CDR3; the remainder is reconstructed from the germline J gene. The chain is built from TRBV11-3 and TRBJ2-1, with TRBD2 as a possible D gene (7 bases). V dropped 5 bases and J dropped 7 bases, with 18 bases sitting between them. The CDR3 extends over 15 amino acids. In germline, CDR1 is SGHNT, CDR2 YENEEA. The sequenced part of the CDR3 DNA is TGTGCCAGCAGCCTGGAAGGGGGGGGCCATAATGAG. Its translation is CASSLEGGGHNE. The whole CDR3 region reads CASSLEGGGHNEQFF.

Remarks on this clone: Sequencing ends 3 residues short of the CDR3 end; the germline J gene provides the rest. The chain combines TRBV5-6 with TRBJ2-1, with a weak D call TRBD1 (5 bases). The CDR3 extends over 15 amino acids. V shed 1 base and J shed 1 base, with 9 bases lying between them. Germline lookup yields CDR1 SGHDT and CDR2 YYEEEE. CDR3 sequence reads: CASSLRGTSYNEQFF. The covered CDR3 bases are TGTGCCAGCAGCTTGAGGGGAACATCCTACAATGAG.

Turning to this clone: The DNA ends 3 residues before the CDR3 does, and the rest of the CDR3 is filled in from the germline J gene. The chain links TRBV18 to TRBJ1-2; D gene unclear. Germline CDR1 reads KGHSH; CDR2 reads LQKENI. V lost 2 bases and J lost 3, with 22 bases in between. The CDR3 has 18 residues. CDR3 region: CASSPTLITPGSYYGYTF. Incomplete CDR3 DNA: TGTGCCAGCTCACCAACTCTCATAACCCCGGGGTCCTACTATGGC.

With regard to this clone: The read finishes 3 residues shy of the CDR3 end, and the germline J gene is used to complete it. The chain carries TRBV30 and TRBJ2-4; TRBD1 matches 7 bases. Germline V CDR1 and CDR2: GTSNPN, SVGIG (reference sequence). The CDR3 has 14 residues. Incomplete CDR3 DNA: TGTGCCTGGAGTCCGGGACAGCTTAACTATGGT. Amino acids: CAWSPGQLNYG. The entire CDR3 protein reads CAWSPGQLNYGQYF.

Regarding this clone: The read gets to within 3 residues of the CDR3 end, and the germline J gene fills in the rest. The rearrangement uses TRBV19 and TRBJ2-4, with a weak D call TRBD1 (5 bases). The CDR3 length is 15 residues. From germline, CDR1 is LNHDA and CDR2 SQIVND (reference sequence). V was pared by 6 bases and J by 0 bases, with 12 bases between. This CDR3 is CASSRQNLAKNIQYF. CDR3 DNA, as far as it was read: TGTGCCAGTAGCCGACAGAATCTAGCCAAAAACATT.

In the case of this clone: Read data end 3 residues before the CDR3 end; the end is taken from the germline J gene. The gene calls are TRBV10-3 and TRBJ1-4; TRBD1 aligns across 7 bases. Germline values: CDR1 ENHRY, CDR2 SYGVKD. The CDR3 has 15 amino acids. CDR3 DNA (partial): TGTGCCATCAGTAGACAGGGACCTAATAATTCACCA. Protein sequence: CAISRQGPNNSP. The full CDR3 protein is CAISRQGPNNSPLFF.

Note on this clone: The observed sequence ends 3 residues before the CDR3 terminus, with the missing tail filled in from the germline J gene. This chain connects TRBV5-1 to TRBJ2-3; 7 nucleotides line up with TRBD2. Losses at the gene ends were 9 bases for V and 0 bases for J; bases not matched to a gene: 4. Germline V lookup: CDR1 SGHRS, CDR2 YFSETQ. The CDR3 is 13 residues long. The CDR3 loop is CATNGGSTDTQYF. CDR3 bases read: TGCGCCACCAACGGGGGGAGCACAGATACG.

Concerning this clone: The DNA ends 3 residues before the CDR3 does, and the rest of the CDR3 is filled in from the germline J gene. V and J are TRBV5-1 and TRBJ2-3; 12 bases are a match to TRBD2. Germline lookup yields CDR1 SGHRS and CDR2 YFSETQ. This CDR3 is 16 amino acids long. J was trimmed by 2 bases and V by 2 bases; bases with no gene match: 3. CDR3 region: CASSLTSGGYTDTQYF. CDR3 DNA, as far as it was read: TGCGCCAGCAGCTTAACTAGCGGGGGGTACACAGATACG.

A word on this clone: Read sequence stops 3 residues before the CDR3 end, and the germline J gene provides the missing end. V usage is TRBV23-1 and J usage is TRBJ1-6, with D uncertain. TRBV23-1 is an open reading frame, and its role is uncertain. V lost 8 bases, J lost 9 bases, and 26 bases lay in between. This CDR3 is 17 amino acids long. CDR3 amino acids: CASELQKNGRVSSPLHF. The sequenced CDR3 bases are TGCGCCAGCGAACTCCAGAAAAACGGGCGGGTTAGTTCACCC.

Details on this clone: The read ends 3 residues before the CDR3 terminus; that terminus is restored from the germline J gene. The V and J genes are TRBV20-1 and TRBJ1-4; the D gene is possibly TRBD1 (5 bases). V dropped 4 bases and J dropped 0 bases, with 9 bases sitting between them. Per germline, CDR1 DFQATT and CDR2 SNEGSKA (reference sequence). CDR3 length equals 14 residues. The CDR3 sequence: CSAILGATNEKLFF. The CDR3 bases that were read are TGCAGTGCTATATTAGGGGCAACTAATGAAAAA.

Points on this clone: The sequence runs out 3 residues before the end of the CDR3; the remainder is reconstructed from the germline J gene. The chain combines TRBV10-1 with TRBJ1-1, with D hard to call. The V end was cut by 5 bases, the J end by 1 base, with 8 bases between. Germline V gene lookup returns CDR1 WNHNN and CDR2 SYGVQD (reference sequence). The CDR3 sequence is 13 residues long. CDR3 DNA, as far as it was read: TGCGCCAGCAGTTCGGGGTCGAACACTGAA. Its translation: CASSSGSNTE. In full, the CDR3 is CASSSGSNTEAFF.

Comments on this clone: The read ends 3 residues early relative to the CDR3; the germline J gene fills the gap. The rearrangement uses TRBV15 and TRBJ1-5; TRBD1 might be the D (5 bases). V lost 0 bases and J 4 bases, leaving 10 bases between the germline ends. Germline values: CDR1 LNHNV, CDR2 YYDKDF (reference sequence). CDR3 length: 15 residues. The CDR3 reads CATSRDKGLNQPQHF. CDR3 DNA (partial): TGTGCCACCAGCAGAGATAAGGGACTGAATCAGCCC. The full variable domain, with the rest looked up from reference TRBV15 and TRBJ1-5, is DAMVIQNPRYQVTQFGKPVTLSCSQTLNHNVMYWYQQKSSQAPKLLFHYYDKDFNNEADTPDNFQSRRPNTSFCFLDIRSPGLGDTAMYLCATSRDKGLNQPQHFGDGTRLSIL.

On this clone itself: The CDR3 is cut off 3 residues early in the read; its end comes from the germline J gene. The chain uses TRBV20-1 and TRBJ2-3; D may be TRBD1 (6 bases). Germline lookup yields CDR1 DFQATT and CDR2 SNEGSKA (reference sequence). Trimming removed 1 base from V and 4 bases from J, with 18 bases in between. There are 16 residues in the CDR3. CDR3 DNA (partial): TGCAGTGCTAGAGTGGGGCACCACAGGGATTCAGATACG. This codes for CSARVGHHRDSDT. The full CDR3 reads CSARVGHHRDSDTQYF.

On this clone: The observed sequence ends 3 residues before the CDR3 terminus, with the missing tail filled in from the germline J gene. The chain links TRBV15 to TRBJ2-5; 9 nucleotides match TRBD1. Germline values: CDR1 LNHNV, CDR2 YYDKDF (reference sequence). The V gene end was trimmed by 3 bases and the J gene end by 3 bases; junction bases not matched to a gene: 2. The CDR3 contains 14 residues. The CDR3 spells CATSRTGGEETQYF. The sequenced CDR3 bases are TGTGCCACCAGCAGGACAGGGGGAGAAGAGACC.

By frequency, this clone is medium-sized. The read terminates 3 residues before the CDR3 end, so the remaining end is supplied by the germline J gene. This chain joins TRBV19 and TRBJ1-5; weak D call: TRBD1 (5 bases). Germline CDR1 reads LNHDA; CDR2 reads SQIVND (reference sequence). The CDR3 spans 14 residues. V lost 6 bases, J lost 5 bases, and 14 bases lay in between. This CDR3 reads CASRETGHHQPQHF. The sequenced part of the CDR3 DNA is TGTGCCAGTAGAGAAACAGGCCACCATCAGCCC.

Notes on this clone: The CDR3 end is not reached by the read, which stops 3 residues before it; the germline J gene fills it in. The chain uses TRBV5-1 and TRBJ1-1, with D perhaps TRBD1 (5 bases). This CDR3 region has 15 residues. Trimming removed 0 bases from V and 2 bases from J, with 11 bases in between. CDR1 SGHRS and CDR2 YFSETQ come from the germline V gene. The DNA read from the CDR3 is TGCGCCAGCAGCTTGGGGAACAGGTTAAACACTGAA. Translation: CASSLGNRLNTE. The whole CDR3 reads CASSLGNRLNTEAFF. The entire variable domain, with the rest obtained from reference TRBV5-1 and TRBJ1-1, is as follows: KAGVTQTPRYLIKTRGQQVTLSCSPISGHRSVSWYQQTPGQGLQFLFEYFSETQRNKGNFPGRFSGRQFSNSRSEMNVSTLELGDSALYLCASSLGNRLNTEAFFGQGTRLTVV.

Concerning this clone itself: Coverage ceases 3 residues before the CDR3 finishes, and the germline J gene fills in the end. This chain joins TRBV10-3 and TRBJ2-1, with 10 bases aligning to TRBD1. Germline V CDR1 and CDR2: ENHRY, SYGVKD. The V segment lost 6 bases and the J segment 5 bases; nucleotides outside the gene matches: 7. The CDR3 consists of 15 residues. Partial CDR3 DNA: TGTGCCATCAGCACGGGACAGGGGATCAACAATGAG. This translates into CAISTGQGINNE. The whole CDR3 is CAISTGQGINNEQFF.